This passage covers 14 T cell receptor beta chains from one sample sequenced in a study of cytomegalovirus exposure and HLA in healthy donors. The study ran its PCR with 60 Vbeta and 13 Jbeta primers. Produced via immunoSEQ multiplex PCR; TCRdb's table is partial and in-frame only. The sample shows approximately 120,000 clones, under 12% of them seen only once. Sample: PBMCs. The receptors derive from a woman between 18 and 29 years old in good health and CMV-seropositive.

The table lists this clone with a few counts. The V and J genes are TRBV2 and TRBJ2-1, with 11 bases lining up with TRBD2. V lost 6 bases to trimming and J lost 3 bases; unmatched junction nucleotides: 7. Germline V lookup: CDR1 SNHLY, CDR2 FYNNEI. The CDR3 consists of 16 residues. The CDR3 loop reads CASSGIGTSGYNEQFF. The CDR3 DNA is TGTGCCAGCAGCGGAATCGGGACTAGCGGCTACAATGAGCAGTTCTTC.

The chain employs TRBV28 and TRBJ2-1, with D perhaps TRBD2 (6 bases). V gave up 7 bases and J gave up 2 bases, with 18 bases separating them. CDR3 size: 16 residues. Germline assignment: CDR1 MDHEN and CDR2 SYDVKM. CDR3 residues: CASKSSMASAYNEQFF. DNA for the CDR3: TGTGCCAGCAAATCCAGTATGGCTAGCGCCTACAATGAGCAGTTCTTC.

This chain connects TRBV15 to TRBJ2-7; 7 bases are shared with TRBD2. This CDR3 comprises 15 residues. Germline values: CDR1 LNHNV, CDR2 YYDKDF (reference sequence). The trim removed 0 bases at V and 7 bases at J, leaving 9 bases unmatched. In DNA form, the CDR3 reads TGTGCCACCAGCAGAGATTCTGGCGGGAGCGGGGAGCAGTACTTC. It specifies CATSRDSGGSGEQYF. Drawing the rest from reference TRBV15 and TRBJ2-7, the complete variable domain is DAMVIQNPRYQVTQFGKPVTLSCSQTLNHNVMYWYQQKSSQAPKLLFHYYDKDFNNEADTPDNFQSRRPNTSFCFLDIRSPGLGDTAMYLCATSRDSGGSGEQYFGPGTRLTVT.

V usage is TRBV5-4 and J usage is TRBJ1-2; D is perhaps TRBD1 (5 bases). This CDR3 is built from 14 residues. Deletions cut 0 bases from V and 3 bases from J, with 9 bases between. In germline, CDR1 is SGHNT, CDR2 YYREEE (reference sequence). This chain's CDR3 is CASSLGGDYYGYTF. CDR3 sequence (DNA): TGTGCCAGCAGCTTGGGGGGGGATTACTATGGCTACACCTTC.

Remarks on this clone: Other DNA sequences within the sample encode an identical CDR3. The chain couples TRBV5-4 to TRBJ2-3; 8 positions agree with TRBD1. The trim removed 4 bases at V and 3 bases at J, leaving 4 bases unmatched. CDR1 is SGHNT, CDR2 YYREEE, per germline (reference sequence). The CDR3 runs to 14 residues. The CDR3 nucleotides are TGTGCCAGCAGCCCAGGGGGCATTACAGATACGCAGTATTTT. This codes for CASSPGGITDTQYF. The whole variable domain, filled in from reference TRBV5-4 and TRBJ2-3, reads ETGVTQSPTHLIKTRGQQVTLRCSSQSGHNTVSWYQQALGQGPQFIFQYYREEENGRGNFPPRFSGLQFPNYSSELNVNALELDDSALYLCASSPGGITDTQYFGPGTRLTVL.

The chain recombines TRBV29-1 with TRBJ2-7; TRBD2 might be the D (6 bases). CDR3 length equals 14 residues. The V end lost 4 bases, the J end lost 3 bases, and 16 bases lay between the germline ends. CDR1 and CDR2 from the germline V gene are SQVTM and ANQGSEA. CDR3 nucleotides: TGCAGCGTTGCTCCGGCGGGATCACACTACGAGCAGTACTTC. The encoded protein is CSVAPAGSHYEQYF.

This clone has a single count. J is TRBJ2-7 and V is TRBV7-3; 7 positions agree with TRBD1. The CDR3 spans 13 residues. V dropped 4 bases and J dropped 6; count of bases not matched to a gene: 6. Germline loops: CDR1 SGHTA, CDR2 FQGTGA. Here the CDR3 DNA reads TGTGCCAGCAGCTCCGACAGGGTGGGCGAGCAGTACTTC. As protein: CASSSDRVGEQYF.

The genes are TRBV11-3 and TRBJ1-2; no clear D. The CDR3 is 12 residues long. Germline-derived CDR1 and CDR2 are SGHNT and YENEEA. V lost 5 bases and J lost 7, with 11 bases in between. The CDR3: CASSTGGSGYTF. CDR3 DNA sequence: TGTGCCAGCAGCACGGGTGGTAGTGGCTACACCTTC.

This clone turned up a few times. The J gene is TRBJ2-7, the V gene TRBV11-3, with TRBD1 identical over 9 bases. Germline-derived CDR1 and CDR2 are SGHNT and YENEEA. This CDR3 spans 12 amino acids. The V and J ends lost 4 bases and 6 bases, in that order; junction bases with no gene match: 1. The CDR3 DNA reads as TGTGCCAGCAGCTCGACAGGGGGCGAGCAGTACTTC. It encodes CASSSTGGEQYF. Looking up the rest from reference TRBV11-3 and TRBJ2-7 gives the full variable domain: EAGVVQSPRYKIIEKKQPVAFWCNPISGHNTLYWYLQNLGQGPELLIRYENEEAVDDSQLPKDRFSAERLKGVDSTLKIQPAELGDSAVYLCASSSTGGEQYFGPGTRLTVT.

This clone was found a few times. The chain is built from TRBV19 and TRBJ1-1, with no clear D. This CDR3 spans 16 amino acids. V lost 0 bases to trimming and J lost 1 base, with 12 bases between them. Germline CDR1 LNHDA, CDR2 SQIVND (reference sequence). The CDR3 protein is CASSIDRFYENTEAFF. CDR3 nucleotide sequence: TGTGCCAGTAGTATAGATCGATTCTACGAGAACACTGAAGCTTTCTTT.

V and J are TRBV6-1 and TRBJ1-3; 7 bases map to TRBD1. The trim removed 7 bases at V and 4 bases at J, leaving 7 bases unmatched. Germline CDR1 MNHNS, CDR2 SASEGT. The CDR3 contains 14 residues. CDR3 amino acids: CASNDRASGNTIYF. The CDR3 region has the DNA TGTGCCAGCAACGACAGGGCTTCAGGAAACACCATATATTTT.

The V call is TRBV7-9, the J call TRBJ2-5; 9 nucleotides agree with TRBD1. The trim removed 3 bases at V and 2 bases at J, leaving 4 bases unmatched. Germline CDR1 and CDR2: SEHNR and FQNEAQ (reference sequence). This CDR3 spans 15 amino acids. The CDR3 reads CASSLGQGTQETQYF. CDR3 bases: TGTGCCAGCAGCTTGGGACAGGGAACGCAAGAGACCCAGTACTTC.

The chain joins TRBV2 to TRBJ1-5; 7 bases are shared with TRBD1. Germline V gene data show CDR1 as SNHLY and CDR2 as FYNNEI. J was trimmed by 4 bases and V by 7 bases; bases with no gene match: 4. The CDR3 is made up of 13 amino acids. CDR3 protein: CASTTGVNQPQHF. As DNA, the CDR3 is TGTGCCAGCACCACAGGGGTTAATCAGCCCCAGCATTTT.

V and J are TRBV6-1 and TRBJ2-7; TRBD1 is a possible D gene (5 bases). Germline CDR1 and CDR2: MNHNS and SASEGT. This CDR3 is 14 amino acids long. V was shortened by 9 bases and J by 0 bases, with 15 bases between the two germline ends. The CDR3 DNA reads as TGTGCCAGTACCGAGAGACAGAGCTCCTACGAGCAGTACTTC. Its protein is CASTERQSSYEQYF.